These 6 T cell receptor beta chains originate from one sample sequenced in a study of CD8 T cells in ankylosing spondylitis. TCRdb re-called the 5' RACE reads with MiXCR, one entry per CDR3 protein. The data show some 240,000 distinct CDR3 sequences, 15% to 20% seen once. The sample consisted of blood, either unsorted or a sorted T cell fraction (not recorded which). These receptors all come from a male donor with ankylosing spondylitis or in good health (not recorded which).

The chain is built from TRBV9 and TRBJ2-7, with D unresolved. Trimming cost V 5 bases and J 6 bases, with 15 bases left between them. The CDR3 extends over 13 amino acids. CDR1 is SGDLS and CDR2 is YYNGEE in the germline V gene. Here the CDR3 DNA reads TGTGCCAGCAGTGGAGACGGTTCCGGCGAGCAGTACTTC. It translates to CASSGDGSGEQYF.

The chain recombines TRBV25-1 with TRBJ2-3; D unresolved. V was shortened by 9 bases and J by 5 bases, with 12 bases between the two germline ends. The germline V gene encodes CDR1 MGHDK and CDR2 SYGVNS. The CDR3 is 12 amino acids. CDR3 in DNA: TGTGCCAGAAAAAGTCTTGAAGATACGCAGTATTTT. It encodes CARKSLEDTQYF.

The chain has TRBV9 and TRBJ2-3; the D is unclear. The CDR3 totals 15 residues. Germline assignment: CDR1 SGDLS and CDR2 YYNGEE. V was clipped by 1 base and J by 1 base, with 10 bases between them. The CDR3 nucleotides are TGTGCCAGCAGCGTAAGTGGGGTCGGCACAGATACGCAGTATTTT. It is translated as CASSVSGVGTDTQYF.

V gene TRBV15 combines with J gene TRBJ2-7; 7 positions match TRBD2. Germline loops: CDR1 LNHNV, CDR2 YYDKDF (reference sequence). Trimming removed 3 bases from V and 3 bases from J; junction bases left unmatched: 5. The CDR3 spans 14 residues. CDR3 region: CATSSKRDYYEQYF. In DNA, the CDR3 is TGTGCCACCAGCAGTAAACGGGACTACTACGAGCAGTACTTC. Based on the CDR3 plus reference TRBV15 and TRBJ2-7, the full variable domain is DAMVIQNPRYQVTQFGKPVTLSCSQTLNHNVMYWYQQKSSQAPKLLFHYYDKDFNNEADTPDNFQSRRPNTSFCFLDIRSPGLGDTAMYLCATSSKRDYYEQYFGPGTRLTVT.

The rearrangement joins TRBV13 to TRBJ1-3, with a tentative D call TRBD1 (5 bases). Trimming stripped 2 bases from V and 5 bases from J, with 10 bases between. CDR3 length equals 14 residues. CDR1 is PRHDT, CDR2 FYEKMQ, per germline (reference sequence). Written as DNA, the CDR3 is TGTGCCAGCAGCTTAAGGGGAGGAAGAAACACCATATATTTT. Translation: CASSLRGGRNTIYF.

This clonotype was seen at least ten times. The V and J genes are TRBV4-1 and TRBJ2-1; a weak D match, TRBD2 (6 bases). Per the germline V gene, CDR1 is MGHRA and CDR2 is YSYEKL. This CDR3 has 16 amino acids. V was pared by 4 bases and J by 7 bases, with 20 bases between. The CDR3 DNA sequence: TGCGCCAGCAGCCTCTCTAGCGCGAGTATGGGGAATGAGCAGTTCTTC. It yields the protein CASSLSSASMGNEQFF.